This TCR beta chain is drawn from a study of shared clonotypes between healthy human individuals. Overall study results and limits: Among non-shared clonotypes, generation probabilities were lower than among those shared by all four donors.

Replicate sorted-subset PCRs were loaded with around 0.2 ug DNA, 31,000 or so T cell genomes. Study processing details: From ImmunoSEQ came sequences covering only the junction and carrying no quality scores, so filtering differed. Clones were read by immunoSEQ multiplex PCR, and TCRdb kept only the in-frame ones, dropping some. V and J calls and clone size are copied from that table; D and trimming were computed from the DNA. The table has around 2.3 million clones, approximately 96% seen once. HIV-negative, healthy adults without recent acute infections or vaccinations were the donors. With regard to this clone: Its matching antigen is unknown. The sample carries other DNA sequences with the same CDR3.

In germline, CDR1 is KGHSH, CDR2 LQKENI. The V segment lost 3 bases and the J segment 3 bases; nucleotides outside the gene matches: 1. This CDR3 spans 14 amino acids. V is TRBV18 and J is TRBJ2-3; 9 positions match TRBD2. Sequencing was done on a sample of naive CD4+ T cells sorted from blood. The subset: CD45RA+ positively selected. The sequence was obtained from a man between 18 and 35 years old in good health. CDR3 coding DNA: TGTGCCAGCTCACCGGGACTAGCAACAGATACGCAGTATTTT. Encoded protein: CASSPGLATDTQYF.